This TCR beta chain is from a study of cytomegalovirus exposure and HLA in healthy donors. Germline assignment: CDR1 SGHNT and CDR2 YYREEE (reference sequence). CDR3 length: 13 amino acids. V gave up 3 bases and J gave up 5 bases, with 11 bases separating them. In its sample, this clone was seen a few times. Its antigen is undetermined. This PCR relied on a set of 60 Vbeta primers and 13 Jbeta primers. Generated by immunoSEQ multiplex PCR, the TCRdb table keeps only in-frame clones and is missing some. The data hold about 150,000 clones, with over 8% observed a single time. Unrecorded immune exposures were likely, despite nominal health at sampling. Study-wide results and limits: Investigators reported 150 to 200 TCR beta chains as tied to cytomegalovirus. It was likely that a cluster of highly shared sequence variants was a sequencing artifact. There were reportedly fewer N-insertions in an Asian-associated ancestry cluster than the approximately 640-donor mean, in a later analysis.

The chain uses TRBV5-4 and TRBJ2-5, with D possibly TRBD1 on 5 matching bases. The clonotype originates from a male donor in good health and CMV-seronegative. The sequencing input was PBMCs. As DNA, the CDR3 is TGTGCCAGCAGCTCCGACAGCTACGAGACCCAGTACTTC. This encodes CASSSDSYETQYF. Looking up the rest from reference TRBV5-4 and TRBJ2-5 gives the full variable domain: ETGVTQSPTHLIKTRGQQVTLRCSSQSGHNTVSWYQQALGQGPQFIFQYYREEENGRGNFPPRFSGLQFPNYSSELNVNALELDDSALYLCASSSDSYETQYFGPGTRLLVL.